This TCR beta chain was found in a study of T cells in Graves' hyperthyroidism and ophthalmopathy. Study observations and caveats: From stable hyperthyroidism, ophthalmopathy was set apart by a 13 V-J model.

Trimming shortened V by 1 base and J by 5 bases, and 6 bases separated the two germline ends. Germline V CDR1 and CDR2: SGHVS, FQNEAQ. CDR3 length: 13 amino acids. The sample holds many counts of this clonotype. The antigen remains unidentified. There were TCR beta CDR3 regions amplified from RNA transcripts. Carried out on the TCR CDR3, a first-round RT-PCR used the HTBI primer set. One entry per CDR3 protein results from TCRdb running MiXCR on the multiplex PCR reads. Of 450,000 to 700,000 distinct CDR3 sequences in the sample, around 46% were seen once. The sequence was obtained from an adult woman with Graves' disease, either hyperthyroidism or ophthalmopathy (not recorded which). V gene TRBV7-8 combines with J gene TRBJ1-5; D might be TRBD1 (6 bases). Material: peripheral blood or thyroid tissue (not recorded which). As DNA, the CDR3 is TGTGCCAGCAGCTTAGACAGGGATCAGCCCCAGCATTTT. Translated, it gives CASSLDRDQPQHF.